This T cell receptor (beta chain) is drawn from a study of T cell responses to AZD1222 COVID-19 vaccine. Repertoires were generated with immunoSEQ multiplex PCR, while TCRdb's copy carries only in-frame clones and drops some. The sample records about 88,000 clones, 85% to 90% being singletons. Whole-study findings and limits: Donor demographics were predominantly white British with a female majority; clonal diversity may be underestimated. Repertoire collection took place solely once the T cell response had peaked. CD4 TCRs covered the whole spike, strongest at regions 160-218 and 743-854. Once two AZD1222 doses were given, Spike-specific TCR breadth and depth went up.

The CDR3 extends over 13 amino acids. V dropped 8 bases and J dropped 5; count of bases not matched to a gene: 7. Germline-derived CDR1 and CDR2 are MNHEY and SVGAGI. A remark on this clone: What it recognizes is unknown.

The chain has TRBV6-5 and TRBJ1-2, with TRBD1 matching 8 bases. This sample comprised peripheral blood, obtained on day 0 of AZD1222 vaccination. The TCR sequence derives from an adult in good health. The CDR3 DNA reads TGTGCCAGCGTCGGTTGGACAGGGTATGGCTACACCTTC. This encodes CASVGWTGYGYTF.